This T cell receptor (beta chain) was sequenced during a study of blood T cell repertoires in COVID-19. Study-wide background: Both acute and convalescent COVID-19 samples were obtained from the United States, Italy and Spain. From T cells, B-cell-depleted T cells, or PBMCs came the material, which was cDNA or gDNA.

Trimming took off 7 bases at V and 4 bases at J, with 6 bases between the two ends. The CDR3 covers 11 residues. Germline loops: CDR1 MNHEY, CDR2 SVGAGI. Using immunoSEQ multiplex PCR, the repertoire was profiled, and TCRdb retains in-frame clones only, with some absent. The table lists hundreds of thousands of clones, about 80% of them singletons. The sequencing input was peripheral blood. The receptor comes from a woman older than 75 with acute or convalescent COVID-19. The chain combines TRBV6-5 with TRBJ2-3; D gene ambiguous. CDR3 loop: CASKLADTQYF. The CDR3, as DNA: TGTGCCAGCAAGCTGGCAGATACGCAGTATTTT.